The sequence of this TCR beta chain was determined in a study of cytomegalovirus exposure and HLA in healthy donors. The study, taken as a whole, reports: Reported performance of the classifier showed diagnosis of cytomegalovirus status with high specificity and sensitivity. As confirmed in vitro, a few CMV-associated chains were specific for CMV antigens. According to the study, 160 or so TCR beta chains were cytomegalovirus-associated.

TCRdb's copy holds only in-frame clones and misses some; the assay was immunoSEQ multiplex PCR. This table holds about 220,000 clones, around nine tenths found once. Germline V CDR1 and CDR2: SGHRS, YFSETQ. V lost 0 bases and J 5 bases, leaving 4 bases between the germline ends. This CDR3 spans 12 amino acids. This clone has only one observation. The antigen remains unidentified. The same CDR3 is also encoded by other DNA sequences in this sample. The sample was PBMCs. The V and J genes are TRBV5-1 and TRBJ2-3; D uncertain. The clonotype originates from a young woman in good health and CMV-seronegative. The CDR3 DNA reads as TGCGCCAGCAGCTTGGCGGGAGATACGCAGTATTTT. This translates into CASSLAGDTQYF.